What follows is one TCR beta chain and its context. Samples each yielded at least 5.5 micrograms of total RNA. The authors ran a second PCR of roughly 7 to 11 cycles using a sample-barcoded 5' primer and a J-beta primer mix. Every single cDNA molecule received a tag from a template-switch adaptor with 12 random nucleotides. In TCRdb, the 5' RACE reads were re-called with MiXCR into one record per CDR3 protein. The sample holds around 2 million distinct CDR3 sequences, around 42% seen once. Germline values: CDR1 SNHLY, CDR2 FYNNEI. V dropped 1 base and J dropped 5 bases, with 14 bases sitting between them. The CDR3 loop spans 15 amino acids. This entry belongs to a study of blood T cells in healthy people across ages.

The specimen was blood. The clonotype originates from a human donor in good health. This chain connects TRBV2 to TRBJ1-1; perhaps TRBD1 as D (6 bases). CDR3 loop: CASSEGSGVITEAFF. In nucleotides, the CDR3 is TGTGCCAGCAGTGAAGGGTCAGGGGTTATAACTGAAGCTTTCTTT.